The clone carrying this TCR beta chain appeared many times. In TCRdb, the 5' RACE reads were re-called with MiXCR into one record per CDR3 protein. Here the sample spans fewer than 900,000 distinct CDR3 sequences, around 21% being singletons. The CDR3 sequence is 12 residues long. Germline-derived CDR1 and CDR2 are DFQATT and SNEGSKA (reference sequence). V dropped 3 bases and J dropped 3 bases, with 8 bases sitting between them. The entry originates in a study of identical twins. This sample also appeared in a second study, on T cells expressing NK-cell markers.

The TCR was taken from a woman younger than 35 in good health. Sequencing used PBMCs. The genes are TRBV20-1 and TRBJ2-5; D ambiguous. The CDR3 nucleotides read TGCAGTGCTAGGAGGATAAAAGAGACCCAGTACTTC. It yields the protein CSARRIKETQYF.